Here is one T cell receptor beta chain with its context. This entry comes from a study of Ad26.COV2.S vaccination and SARS-CoV-2 variants. As for the study in general: The vaccine Ad26.COV2.S was put into the muscle once, or twice with 56 days between.

Documented treatment: around 19 received Ad26.COV2.S at low or high dose, single or two shots; 5 received placebo; per-sample allocation not given. Sample collection was performed on day 63 after the first vaccine or placebo injection. Some clones are missing from TCRdb's copy, which holds only in-frame ones; the method was immunoSEQ multiplex PCR. This table has about 480,000 clones, roughly 85% appearing once. The receptor comes from a person aged 18-65 years who received the Ad26.COV2.S COVID-19 vaccine or a placebo. Material: peripheral blood, obtained in a trial of Ad26.COV2.S vaccine versus placebo.

The CDR3 sequence: CASSLYPLGAQDTQYF. CDR3 sequence (DNA): TGTGCCAGCAGCTTATACCCGCTAGGAGCGCAGGATACGCAGTATTTT. The V gene is TRBV7-9, the J gene TRBJ2-3; no reliable D call. Germline V gives CDR1 SEHNR, CDR2 FQNEAQ (reference sequence). CDR3 length equals 16 residues. V was trimmed by 2 bases and J by 6 bases, leaving 18 bases between them.